This TCR beta chain was identified during a study of cytomegalovirus exposure and HLA in healthy donors. Whole-study results and caveats: Evidence from a later analysis indicated that most CMV-associated TCR beta chains looked HLA-restricted. With later analysis, a missense DCLRE1C variant became linked to TCR beta V- and J-gene trimming.

This CDR3 comprises 11 residues. V lost 7 bases to trimming and J lost 4 bases, with 8 bases between them. The germline V gene has CDR1 SNHLY and CDR2 FYNNEI. PCR amplification relied on 60 Vbeta primers (plus 13 Jbeta primers). Repertoires were generated with immunoSEQ multiplex PCR, while TCRdb's copy carries only in-frame clones and drops some. The profile shows 95,000 to 150,000 clones, less than 20% of them singletons. This clone was counted only a few times. The antigen is unknown. The receptor comes from a young woman in good health and CMV-seronegative. The sample was PBMCs. The gene calls are TRBV2 and TRBJ2-7, with D possibly matching TRBD2 (5 bases). The CDR3 spells CASNRGYEQYF. The CDR3 nucleotides read TGTGCCAGCAACAGAGGGTACGAGCAGTACTTC.